This T cell receptor beta chain was recovered during a study of Tregs in tolerant kidney transplant recipients. J lost 10 bases, V lost 4 bases, and 9 bases had no gene match. Germline CDR1 and CDR2: SGHNT and YYREEE (reference sequence). The CDR3 spans 16 residues. Study findings and constraints: The small number of patients limits these findings pending further validation. Biological reproducibility was not directly addressed in this study.

Profiling relied on immunoSEQ multiplex PCR, and the TCRdb table lists in-frame clones only, not all of them. The table has some 60,000 clones, 83% seen once. Unstimulated regulatory T cells (CD4+CD25+CD127-), CD4+CD25- non-regulatory cells, CD4 and CD8 cells were FACS-sorted from thawed PBMCs. On this clone: Its antigen is not known.

The sequenced sample was CD4+ T cells from blood. The clonotype originates from a human donor in good health. The chain has TRBV5-4 and TRBJ2-1; 15 bases map to TRBD2. The CDR3: CASSQPGTSGRREQFF. In DNA, the CDR3 is TGTGCCAGCAGCCAACCCGGGACTAGCGGGAGGAGGGAGCAGTTCTTC.